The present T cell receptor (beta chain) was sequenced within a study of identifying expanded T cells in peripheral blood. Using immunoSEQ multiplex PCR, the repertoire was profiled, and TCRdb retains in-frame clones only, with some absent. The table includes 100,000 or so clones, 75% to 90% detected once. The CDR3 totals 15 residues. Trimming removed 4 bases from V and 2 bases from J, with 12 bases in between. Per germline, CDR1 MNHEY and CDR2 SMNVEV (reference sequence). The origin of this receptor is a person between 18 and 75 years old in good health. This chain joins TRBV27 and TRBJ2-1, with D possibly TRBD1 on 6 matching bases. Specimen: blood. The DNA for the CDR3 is TGTGCCAGCAGTTGGGCAGGGGCCCCCTACAATGAGCAGTTCTTC. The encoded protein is CASSWAGAPYNEQFF.